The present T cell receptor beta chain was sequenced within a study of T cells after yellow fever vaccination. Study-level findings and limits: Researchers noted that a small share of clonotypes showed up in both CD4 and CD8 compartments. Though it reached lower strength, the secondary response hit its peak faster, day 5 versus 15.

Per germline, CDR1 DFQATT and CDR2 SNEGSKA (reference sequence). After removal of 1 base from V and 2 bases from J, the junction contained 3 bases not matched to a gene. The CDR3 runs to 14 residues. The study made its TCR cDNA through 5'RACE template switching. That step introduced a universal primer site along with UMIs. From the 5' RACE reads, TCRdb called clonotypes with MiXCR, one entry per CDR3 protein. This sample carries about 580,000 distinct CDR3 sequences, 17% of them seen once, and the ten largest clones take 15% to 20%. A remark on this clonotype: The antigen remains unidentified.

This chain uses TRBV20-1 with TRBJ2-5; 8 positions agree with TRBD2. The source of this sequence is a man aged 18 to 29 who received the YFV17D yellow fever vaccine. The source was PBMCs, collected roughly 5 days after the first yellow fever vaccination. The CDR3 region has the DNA TGCAGTGCTAGAGGAACTAGCGGACAAGAGACCCAGTACTTC. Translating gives CSARGTSGQETQYF.